Described below is a single T cell receptor (beta chain) sequence and its context. Some clones are missing from TCRdb's copy, which holds only in-frame ones; the method was immunoSEQ multiplex PCR. The data contain roughly 200,000 clones, around 93% of them singletons. This entry comes from a study of control samples from healthy donors and cancer patients. CDR3 length equals 18 residues. The germline gives CDR1 SQVTM, CDR2 ANQGSEA. V lost 6 bases, J lost 0 bases, and 14 bases stayed unmatched. The chain uses TRBV29-1 and TRBJ2-6; 7 bases align to TRBD1. The sample taken for sequencing was blood. This receptor was obtained from a man between 18 and 35 years old in good health. CDR3: CSVPTPGQMLSGANVLTF. In DNA, the CDR3 is TGCAGCGTCCCTACTCCGGGACAGATGCTCTCTGGGGCCAACGTCCTGACTTTC.